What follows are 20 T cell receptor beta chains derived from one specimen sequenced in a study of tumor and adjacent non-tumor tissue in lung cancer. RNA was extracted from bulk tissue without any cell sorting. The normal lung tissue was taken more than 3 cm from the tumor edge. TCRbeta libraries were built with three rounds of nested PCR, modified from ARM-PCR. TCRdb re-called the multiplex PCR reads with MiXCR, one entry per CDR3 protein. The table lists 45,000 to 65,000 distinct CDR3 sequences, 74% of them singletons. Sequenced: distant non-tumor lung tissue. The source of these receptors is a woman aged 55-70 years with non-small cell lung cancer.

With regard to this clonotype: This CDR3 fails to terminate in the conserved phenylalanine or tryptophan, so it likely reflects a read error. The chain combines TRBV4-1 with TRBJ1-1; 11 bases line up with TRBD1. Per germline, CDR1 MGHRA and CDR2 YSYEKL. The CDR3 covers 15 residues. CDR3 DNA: TGCGCAAGCAGCCAAGGACAGGGGGCGATGGCTGAAGCTTTCGTT. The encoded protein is CASSQGQGAMAEAFV.

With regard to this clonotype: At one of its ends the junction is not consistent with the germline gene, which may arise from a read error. The DNA for the CDR3 is TGTGCCAGCAGCGTAGATACGGGAATCTACGATCAGTACTTC. Translated: CASSVDTGIYDQYF. The J gene is TRBJ2-7, the V gene TRBV11-1, with a tentative D call TRBD2 (5 bases). The CDR3 extends over 14 amino acids. Germline CDR1 reads SGHAT; CDR2 reads FQDESV (reference sequence).

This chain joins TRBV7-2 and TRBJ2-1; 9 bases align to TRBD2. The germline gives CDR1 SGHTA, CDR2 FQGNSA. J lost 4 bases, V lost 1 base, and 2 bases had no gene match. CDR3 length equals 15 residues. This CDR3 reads CASSLGLAEYNEQFF. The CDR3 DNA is TGTGCCAGCAGCTTAGGACTAGCGGAATACAATGAGCAGTTCTTC.

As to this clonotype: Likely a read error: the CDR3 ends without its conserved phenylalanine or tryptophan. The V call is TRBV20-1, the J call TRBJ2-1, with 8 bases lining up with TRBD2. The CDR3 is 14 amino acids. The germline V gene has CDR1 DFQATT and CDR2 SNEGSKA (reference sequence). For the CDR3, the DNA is TGCAGTGCTAGAAGACTAGCGAAATACAATGAACAGTTCTTA. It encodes CSARRLAKYNEQFL.

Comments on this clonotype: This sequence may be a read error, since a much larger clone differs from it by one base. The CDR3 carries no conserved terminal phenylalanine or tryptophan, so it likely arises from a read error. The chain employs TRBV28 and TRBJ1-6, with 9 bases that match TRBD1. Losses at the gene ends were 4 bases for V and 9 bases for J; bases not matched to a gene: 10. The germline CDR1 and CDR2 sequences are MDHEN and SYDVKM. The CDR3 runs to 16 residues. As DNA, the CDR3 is TGTGCCAGCAGTTCCCGTTTACAGGGGGCAGGTTCACCCCTCCACTAT. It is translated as CASSSRLQGAGSPLHY.

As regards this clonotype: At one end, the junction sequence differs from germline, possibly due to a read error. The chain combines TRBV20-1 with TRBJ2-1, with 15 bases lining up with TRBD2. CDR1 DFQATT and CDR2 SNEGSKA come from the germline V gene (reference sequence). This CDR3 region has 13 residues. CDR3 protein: CSAGTSGRNEHFF. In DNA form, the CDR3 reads TGTAGTGCGGGGACTAGCGGGAGGAATGAGCATTTCTTC.

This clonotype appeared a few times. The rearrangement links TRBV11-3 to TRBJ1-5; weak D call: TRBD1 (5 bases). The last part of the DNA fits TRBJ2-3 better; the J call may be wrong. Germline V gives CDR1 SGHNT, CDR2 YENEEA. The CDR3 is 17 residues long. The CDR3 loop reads CASSPQRVCRAPEPQYF. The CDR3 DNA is TGTGCCAGCAGCCCGCAAAGAGTATGCAGGGCCCCGGAGCCCCAGTATTTT.

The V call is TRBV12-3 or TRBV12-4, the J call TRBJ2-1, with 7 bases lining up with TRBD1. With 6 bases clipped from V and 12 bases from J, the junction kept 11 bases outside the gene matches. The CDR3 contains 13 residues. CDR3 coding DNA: TGTGCCAGCAGAGGGACAGTAGGCAATAGGCAGTTCTTC. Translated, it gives CASRGTVGNRQFF.

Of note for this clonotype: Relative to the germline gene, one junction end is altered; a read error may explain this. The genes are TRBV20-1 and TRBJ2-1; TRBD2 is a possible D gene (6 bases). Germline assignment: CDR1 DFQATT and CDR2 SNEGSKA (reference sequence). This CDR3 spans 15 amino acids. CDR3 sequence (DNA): TGCAGTGCTAGGGCCCCTCTGGGGGAGGAGAATGTGCAGTTCTTC. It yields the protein CSARAPLGEENVQFF.

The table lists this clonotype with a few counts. CDR3 region: CSARDPTRAYEQYF. For the CDR3, the DNA is TGCAGTGCTAGAGACCCGACTAGAGCCTACGAGCAGTACTTC. This chain links TRBV20-1 with TRBJ2-7; possibly TRBD2 for D (6 bases). Germline V gene lookup returns CDR1 DFQATT and CDR2 SNEGSKA (reference sequence). This CDR3 is built from 14 residues. The V end was cut by 0 bases, the J end by 2 bases, with 11 bases between.

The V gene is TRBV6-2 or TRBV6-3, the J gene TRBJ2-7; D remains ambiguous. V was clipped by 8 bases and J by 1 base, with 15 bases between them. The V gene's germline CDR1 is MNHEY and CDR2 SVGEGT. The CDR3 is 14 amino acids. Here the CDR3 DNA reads TGTGCCAGCCAGGTGGTAGGAACATCCTACGAGCAGTACTTC. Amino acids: CASQVVGTSYEQYF.

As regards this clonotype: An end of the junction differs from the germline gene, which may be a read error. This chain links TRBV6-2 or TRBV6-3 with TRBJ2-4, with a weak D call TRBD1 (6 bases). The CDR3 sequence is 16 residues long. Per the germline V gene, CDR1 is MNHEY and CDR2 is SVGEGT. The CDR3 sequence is CASSADRLRAKNIQHF. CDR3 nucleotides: TGTGCCAGCAGTGCTGACAGGTTAAGAGCCAAAAACATTCAACACTTC.

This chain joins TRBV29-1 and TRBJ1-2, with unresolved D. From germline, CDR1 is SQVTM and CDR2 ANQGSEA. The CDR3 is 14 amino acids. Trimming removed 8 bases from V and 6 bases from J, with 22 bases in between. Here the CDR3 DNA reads TGCAGCATGAATCCGACACGGGGAAATAATGGCTACACCTTC. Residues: CSMNPTRGNNGYTF.

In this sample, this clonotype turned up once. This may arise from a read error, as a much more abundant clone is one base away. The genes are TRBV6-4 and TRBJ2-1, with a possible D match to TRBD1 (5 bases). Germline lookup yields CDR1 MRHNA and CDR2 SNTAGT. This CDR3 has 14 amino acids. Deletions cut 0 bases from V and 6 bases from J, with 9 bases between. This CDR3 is CASSDSEGVNEQFF. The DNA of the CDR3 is TGTGCCAGCAGTGACTCTGAAGGGGTCAATGAGCAGTTCTTC.

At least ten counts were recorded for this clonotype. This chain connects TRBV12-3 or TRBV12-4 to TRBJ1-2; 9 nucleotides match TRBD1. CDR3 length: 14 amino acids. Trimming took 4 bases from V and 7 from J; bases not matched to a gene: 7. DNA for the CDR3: TGTGCCAGCAGTTCACAGGGGGCTAAGACTGGCTACACCTTC. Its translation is CASSSQGAKTGYTF.

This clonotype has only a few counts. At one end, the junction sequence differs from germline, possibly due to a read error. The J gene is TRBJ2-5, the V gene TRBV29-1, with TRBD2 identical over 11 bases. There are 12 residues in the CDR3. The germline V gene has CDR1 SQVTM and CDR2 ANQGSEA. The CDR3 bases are TGTAGCATGGGGACTAGCGGAGAGACCCAGTACTTC. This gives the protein CSMGTSGETQYF.

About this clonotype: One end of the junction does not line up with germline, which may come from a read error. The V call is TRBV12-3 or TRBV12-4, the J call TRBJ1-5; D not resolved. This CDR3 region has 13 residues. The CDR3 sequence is CASSLRGNQPQHF. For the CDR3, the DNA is TGTGCCAGCAGTTTAAGAGGGAATCAGCCTCAGCATTTT.

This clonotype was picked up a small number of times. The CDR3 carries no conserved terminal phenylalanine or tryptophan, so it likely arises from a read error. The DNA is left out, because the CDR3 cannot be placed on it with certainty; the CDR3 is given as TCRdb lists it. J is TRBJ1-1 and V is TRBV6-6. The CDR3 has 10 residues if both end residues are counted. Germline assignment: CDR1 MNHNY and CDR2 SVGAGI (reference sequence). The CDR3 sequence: CASGEPVTFL.

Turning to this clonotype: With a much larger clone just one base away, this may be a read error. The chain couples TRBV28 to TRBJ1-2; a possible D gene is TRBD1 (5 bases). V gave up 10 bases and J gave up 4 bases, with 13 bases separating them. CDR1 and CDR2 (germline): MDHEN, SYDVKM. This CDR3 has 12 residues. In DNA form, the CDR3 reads TGTGCCAACAGCCCCGACAGCTATGGCTACACCTTC. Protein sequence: CANSPDSYGYTF.

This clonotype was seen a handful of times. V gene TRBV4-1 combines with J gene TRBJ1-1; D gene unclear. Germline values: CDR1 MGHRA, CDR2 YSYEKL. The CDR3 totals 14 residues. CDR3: CAGSQVVGNTEAFF. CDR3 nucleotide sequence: TGCGCTGGCAGCCAAGTCGTAGGGAACACTGAAGCTTTCTTT.